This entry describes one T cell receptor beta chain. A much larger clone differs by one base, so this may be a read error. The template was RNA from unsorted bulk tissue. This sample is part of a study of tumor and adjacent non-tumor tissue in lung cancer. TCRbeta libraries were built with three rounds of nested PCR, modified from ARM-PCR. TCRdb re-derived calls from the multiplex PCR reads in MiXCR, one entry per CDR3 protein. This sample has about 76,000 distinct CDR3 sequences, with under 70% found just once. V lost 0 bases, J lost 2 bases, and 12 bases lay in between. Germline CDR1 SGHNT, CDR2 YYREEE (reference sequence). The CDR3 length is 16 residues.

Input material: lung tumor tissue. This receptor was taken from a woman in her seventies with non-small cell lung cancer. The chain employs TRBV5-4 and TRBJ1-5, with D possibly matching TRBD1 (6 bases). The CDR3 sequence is CASSLGGRGGNQPQHF. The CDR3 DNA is TGTGCCAGCAGCTTGGGGGGGCGTGGGGGCAATCAGCCCCAGCATTTT.